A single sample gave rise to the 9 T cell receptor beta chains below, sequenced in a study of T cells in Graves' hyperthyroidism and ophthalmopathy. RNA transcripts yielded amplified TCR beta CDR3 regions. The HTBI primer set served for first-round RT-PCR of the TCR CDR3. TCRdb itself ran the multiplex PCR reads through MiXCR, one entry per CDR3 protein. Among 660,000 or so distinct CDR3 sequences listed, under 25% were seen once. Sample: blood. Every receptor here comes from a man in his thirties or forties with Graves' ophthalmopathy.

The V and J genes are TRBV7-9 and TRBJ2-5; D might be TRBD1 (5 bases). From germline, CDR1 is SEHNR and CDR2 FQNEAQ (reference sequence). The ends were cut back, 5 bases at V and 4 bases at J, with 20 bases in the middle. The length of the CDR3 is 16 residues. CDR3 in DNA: TGTGCCAGCAGCCCTACAGACAGCTCGGTGAGAGAGACCCAGTACTTC. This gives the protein CASSPTDSSVRETQYF.

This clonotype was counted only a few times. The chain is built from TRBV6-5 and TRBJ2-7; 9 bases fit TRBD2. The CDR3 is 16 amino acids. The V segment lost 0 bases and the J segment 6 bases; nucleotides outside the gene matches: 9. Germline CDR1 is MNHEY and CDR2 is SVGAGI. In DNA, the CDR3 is TGTGCCAGCAGTTACTCCTTCGCGGGAGGGCCCCTCGAGCAGTACTTC. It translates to CASSYSFAGGPLEQYF.

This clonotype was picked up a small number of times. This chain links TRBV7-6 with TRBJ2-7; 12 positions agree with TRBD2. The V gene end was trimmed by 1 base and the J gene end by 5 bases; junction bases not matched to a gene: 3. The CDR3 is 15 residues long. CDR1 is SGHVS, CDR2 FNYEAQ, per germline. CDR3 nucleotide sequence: TGTGCCAGCAGCTTAGGACTAGCGGGAGACCACGAGCAGTACTTC. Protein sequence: CASSLGLAGDHEQYF. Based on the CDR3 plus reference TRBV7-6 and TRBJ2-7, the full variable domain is GAGVSQSPRYKVTKRGQDVALRCDPISGHVSLYWYRQALGQGPEFLTYFNYEAQQDKSGLPNDRFSAERPEGSISTLTIQRTEQRDSAMYRCASSLGLAGDHEQYFGPGTRLTVT.

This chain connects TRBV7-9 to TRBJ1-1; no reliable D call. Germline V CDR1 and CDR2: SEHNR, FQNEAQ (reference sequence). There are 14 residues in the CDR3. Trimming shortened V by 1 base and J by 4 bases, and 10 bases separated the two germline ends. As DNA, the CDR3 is TGTGCCAGCAGCTTAGGAGATCTAGGCACTGAAGCTTTCTTT. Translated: CASSLGDLGTEAFF.

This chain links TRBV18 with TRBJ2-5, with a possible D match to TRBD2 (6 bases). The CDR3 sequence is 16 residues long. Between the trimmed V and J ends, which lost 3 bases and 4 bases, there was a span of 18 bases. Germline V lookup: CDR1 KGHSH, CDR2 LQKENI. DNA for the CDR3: TGTGCCAGCTCACCCGACGCCCTGCAGGGAGGAGAGACCCAGTACTTC. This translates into CASSPDALQGGETQYF.

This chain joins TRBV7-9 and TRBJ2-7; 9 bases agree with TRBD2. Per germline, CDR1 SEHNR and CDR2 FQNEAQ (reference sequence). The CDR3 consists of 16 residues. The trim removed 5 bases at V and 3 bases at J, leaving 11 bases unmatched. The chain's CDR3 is CASSPHGGSGSYEQYF. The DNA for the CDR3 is TGTGCCAGCAGCCCGCATGGCGGTAGCGGGAGCTACGAGCAGTACTTC.

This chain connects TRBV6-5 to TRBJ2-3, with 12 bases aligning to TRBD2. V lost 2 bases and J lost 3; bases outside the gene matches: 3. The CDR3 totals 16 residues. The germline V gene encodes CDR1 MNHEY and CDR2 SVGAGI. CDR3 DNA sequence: TGTGCCAGCAGTTACGACCTAGCGGGAGGGACAGATACGCAGTATTTT. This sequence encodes CASSYDLAGGTDTQYF.

For the CDR3, the DNA is TGTGCCAGTAGTGTAACCAGGGCGCCGAACACTGAAGCTTTCTTT. Translated: CASSVTRAPNTEAFF. The V and J genes are TRBV19 and TRBJ1-1, with a tentative D call TRBD1 (5 bases). There are 15 residues in the CDR3. Germline V lookup: CDR1 LNHDA, CDR2 SQIVND (reference sequence). V was cut by 5 bases and J by 1 base, with 14 bases left in between.

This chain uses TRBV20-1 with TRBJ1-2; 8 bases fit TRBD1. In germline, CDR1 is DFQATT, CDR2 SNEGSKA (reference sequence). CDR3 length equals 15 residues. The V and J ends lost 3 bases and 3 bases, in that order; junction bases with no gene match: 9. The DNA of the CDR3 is TGCAGTGCTAGTCAAGGACAGGGTGGAGACTATGGCTACACCTTC. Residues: CSASQGQGGDYGYTF.